The entry below describes one T cell receptor beta chain. Authors' data handling: Using reference gene primer amplification, nucleated cell counts were estimated. Here immunoSEQ multiplex PCR was the method, and the copy in TCRdb shows in-frame clones only, minus some. The D gene and trimming were derived from the DNA, and the V and J assignments and clone size from that table. The sample lists roughly 200,000 clones, around 85% occurring once. These data originate in a study of blood T cell repertoires in COVID-19. Study information: The United States, Italy and Spain provided the acute and convalescent COVID-19 samples. Sample material is recorded as cDNA or gDNA derived from T cells, B-cell-depleted T cells, or PBMCs.

The CDR3 totals 16 residues. V lost 8 bases and J lost 0; bases outside the gene matches: 13. Germline V gene lookup returns CDR1 MDHEN and CDR2 SYDVKM. The TCR originated in a woman aged 60 to 75 with acute or convalescent COVID-19. Sequenced sample: peripheral blood. The J gene is TRBJ2-7, the V gene TRBV28, with 7 bases fitting TRBD2. CDR3 sequence reads: CASFPPLGGSSYEQYF. DNA for the CDR3: TGTGCCAGCTTCCCTCCCTTGGGGGGGAGCTCCTACGAGCAGTACTTC.